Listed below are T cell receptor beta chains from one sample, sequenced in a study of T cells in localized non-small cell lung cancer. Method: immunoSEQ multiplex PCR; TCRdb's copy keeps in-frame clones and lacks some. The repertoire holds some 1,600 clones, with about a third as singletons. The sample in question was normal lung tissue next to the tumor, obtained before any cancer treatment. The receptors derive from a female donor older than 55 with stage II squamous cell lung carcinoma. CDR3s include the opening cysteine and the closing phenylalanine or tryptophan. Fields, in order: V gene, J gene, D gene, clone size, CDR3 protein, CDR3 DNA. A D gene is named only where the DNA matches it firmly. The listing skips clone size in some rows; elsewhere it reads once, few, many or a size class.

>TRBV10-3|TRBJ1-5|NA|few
CASWWANSNQPQHF
TGTGCCAGCTGGTGGGCAAATAGCAATCAGCCCCAGCATTTT
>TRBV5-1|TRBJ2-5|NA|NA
CASSLARWGGPGETQYF
TGCGCCAGCAGCCTCGCACGTTGGGGGGGGCCCGGTGAGACCCAGTACTTC
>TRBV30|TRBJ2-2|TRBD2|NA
CAWSVQWGSGSGNTGELFF
TGTGCCTGGAGTGTACAGTGGGGCAGCGGGAGTGGCAACACCGGGGAGCTGTTTTTT
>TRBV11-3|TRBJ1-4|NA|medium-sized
CASSPGYSNEKLFF
TGTGCCAGCAGTCCAGGATACTCTAATGAAAAACTGTTTTTT
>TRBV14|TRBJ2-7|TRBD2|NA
CASSQRSNYGAGAMSYEQYF
TGTGCCAGCAGCCAAAGGAGCAACTATGGAGCGGGGGCCATGTCCTACGAGCAGTACTTC
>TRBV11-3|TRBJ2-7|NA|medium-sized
CASSPAWTYYEQYF
TGTGCCAGCAGCCCAGCGTGGACTTACTACGAGCAGTACTTC
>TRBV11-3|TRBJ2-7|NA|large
CASRRPKSDGTYEQYF
TGTGCCAGCAGACGGCCGAAGTCGGATGGTACTTACGAGCAGTACTTC
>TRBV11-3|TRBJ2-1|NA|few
CASSLGRSFYNEQFF
TGTGCCAGCAGCTTGGGGCGGAGCTTCTACAATGAGCAGTTCTTC
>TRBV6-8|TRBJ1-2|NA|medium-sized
CASRPTGTGAPTNYGYTF
TGTGCCAGCAGACCAACCGGGACCGGGGCCCCCACTAACTATGGCTACACCTTC
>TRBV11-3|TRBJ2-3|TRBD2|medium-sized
CASSSPGLPSTDTQYF
TGTGCCAGCAGCTCCCCGGGACTACCTAGCACAGATACGCAGTATTTT
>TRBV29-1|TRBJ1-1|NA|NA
CSAGSSTADEAFF
TGCAGCGCCGGATCCTCGACAGCCGATGAAGCTTTCTTT
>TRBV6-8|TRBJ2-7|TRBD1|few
CASSSTGFGEQYF
TGTGCCAGCAGTTCGACAGGGTTTGGCGAGCAGTACTTC
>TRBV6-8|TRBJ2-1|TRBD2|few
CASSYGGAGRNEQFF
TGTGCCAGCAGTTACGGGGGAGCGGGAAGAAATGAGCAGTTCTTC
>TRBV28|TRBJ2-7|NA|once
CASSLGPGIWWEQYF
TGTGCCAGCAGTTTAGGCCCGGGAATTTGGTGGGAGCAGTACTTC
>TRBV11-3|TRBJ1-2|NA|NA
CASSSGGRTGGYTF
TGTGCCAGCAGCTCGGGGGGGAGAACAGGTGGCTACACCTTC
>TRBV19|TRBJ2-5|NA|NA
CASSNAQETQYF
TGTGCCAGTAGTAATGCACAGGAGACCCAGTACTTC
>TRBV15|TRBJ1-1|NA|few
CATSTWAENTEAFF
TGTGCCACTAGCACCTGGGCCGAGAACACTGAAGCTTTCTTT
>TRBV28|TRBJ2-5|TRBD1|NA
CASSLRQGGWGETQYF
TGTGCCAGCAGTTTAAGACAGGGGGGATGGGGAGAGACCCAGTACTTC
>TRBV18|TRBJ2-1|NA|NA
CASSRAETTSYNEQFF
TGTGCCAGCTCACGAGCCGAGACAACCTCCTACAATGAGCAATTCTTC
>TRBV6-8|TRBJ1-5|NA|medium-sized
CASRQDNQPQHF
TGTGCCAGCCGACAGGACAATCAGCCCCAGCATTTT
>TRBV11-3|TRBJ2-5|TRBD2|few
CASSSGTSGGETQYF
TGTGCCAGCAGCTCCGGGACTAGCGGGGGAGAGACCCAGTACTTC
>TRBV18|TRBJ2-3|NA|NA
CASSPSRITDTQYF
TGTGCCAGCTCACCCTCACGGATCACAGATACGCAGTATTTT
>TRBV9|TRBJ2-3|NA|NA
CASSLDHRVDTQYF
TGTGCCAGCAGCCTAGATCACCGGGTAGATACGCAGTATTTT
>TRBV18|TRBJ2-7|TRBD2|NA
CASSPGLAGDYEQYF
TGTGCCAGCTCACCGGGTCTAGCGGGAGACTACGAGCAGTACTTC
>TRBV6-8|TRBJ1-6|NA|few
CASSYSLTGSPFHF
TGTGCCAGCAGTTACTCTCTCACCGGGTCACCCTTCCACTTT
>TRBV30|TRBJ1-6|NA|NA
CAWRLWGGSPLHF
TGTGCCTGGAGACTGTGGGGGGGGTCACCCCTCCACTTT
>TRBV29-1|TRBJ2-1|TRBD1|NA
CSGDRGIGNEQFF
TGCAGCGGGGACAGAGGGATAGGCAATGAGCAGTTCTTC
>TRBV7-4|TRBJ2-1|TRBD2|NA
CASSVAGGNYNEQFF
TGTGCCAGCAGCGTAGCGGGAGGTAACTACAATGAGCAGTTCTTC
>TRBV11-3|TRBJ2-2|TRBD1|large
CASSAGQDTGELFF
TGTGCCAGCAGCGCGGGACAGGACACCGGGGAGCTGTTTTTT
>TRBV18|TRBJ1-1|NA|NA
CASSPQAGMNTEAFF
TGTGCCAGCTCACCACAGGCAGGAATGAACACTGAAGCTTTCTTT
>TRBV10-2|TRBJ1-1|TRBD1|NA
CASSETDAGTEAFF
TGCGCCAGCAGTGAGACAGACGCCGGGACAGAGGCTTTCTTT
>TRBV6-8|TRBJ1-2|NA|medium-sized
CASSSPLQQGIKSGYTF
TGTGCCAGCAGTTCCCCGCTCCAACAGGGTATCAAGTCTGGCTACACCTTC
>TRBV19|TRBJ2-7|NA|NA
CASSGRYEQYF
TGTGCCAGTAGCGGGCGTTACGAGCAGTACTTC
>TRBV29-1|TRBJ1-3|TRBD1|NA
CSVEGETGITIYF
TGCAGCGTTGAAGGGGAGACAGGGATCACCATATATTTT
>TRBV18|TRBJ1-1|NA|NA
CASSQGRGDTEAFF
TGTGCCAGCTCACAGGGTCGGGGAGACACTGAAGCTTTCTTT
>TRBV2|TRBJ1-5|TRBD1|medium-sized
CASSERGPRGGNQPQHF
TGTGCCAGCAGTGAAAGGGGGCCACGGGGGGGCAATCAGCCCCAGCATTTT
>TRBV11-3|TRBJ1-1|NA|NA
CASSAQGRDTEAFF
TGTGCCAGCAGCGCTCAGGGGCGTGACACTGAAGCTTTCTTT
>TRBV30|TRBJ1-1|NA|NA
CAWSHSNTEAFF
TGTGCCTGGAGTCACTCGAACACTGAAGCTTTCTTT
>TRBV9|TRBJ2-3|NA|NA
CASSVGRPDTQYF
TGTGCCAGCAGCGTGGGCCGCCCAGATACGCAGTATTTT